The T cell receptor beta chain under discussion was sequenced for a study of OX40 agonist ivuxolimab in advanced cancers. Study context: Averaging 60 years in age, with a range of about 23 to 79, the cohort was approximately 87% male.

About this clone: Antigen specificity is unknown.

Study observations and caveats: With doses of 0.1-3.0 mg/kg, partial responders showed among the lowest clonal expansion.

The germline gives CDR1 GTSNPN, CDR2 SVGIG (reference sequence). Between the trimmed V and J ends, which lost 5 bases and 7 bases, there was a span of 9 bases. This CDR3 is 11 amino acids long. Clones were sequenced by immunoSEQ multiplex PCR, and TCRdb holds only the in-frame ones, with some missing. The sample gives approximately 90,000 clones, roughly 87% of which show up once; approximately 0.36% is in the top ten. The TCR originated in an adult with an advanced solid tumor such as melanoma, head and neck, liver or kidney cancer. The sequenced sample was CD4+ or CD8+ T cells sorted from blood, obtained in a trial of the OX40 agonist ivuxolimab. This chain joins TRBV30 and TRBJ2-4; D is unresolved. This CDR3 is CAWALSNIQYF. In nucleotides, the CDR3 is TGTGCCTGGGCCCTTAGCAACATTCAGTACTTC.